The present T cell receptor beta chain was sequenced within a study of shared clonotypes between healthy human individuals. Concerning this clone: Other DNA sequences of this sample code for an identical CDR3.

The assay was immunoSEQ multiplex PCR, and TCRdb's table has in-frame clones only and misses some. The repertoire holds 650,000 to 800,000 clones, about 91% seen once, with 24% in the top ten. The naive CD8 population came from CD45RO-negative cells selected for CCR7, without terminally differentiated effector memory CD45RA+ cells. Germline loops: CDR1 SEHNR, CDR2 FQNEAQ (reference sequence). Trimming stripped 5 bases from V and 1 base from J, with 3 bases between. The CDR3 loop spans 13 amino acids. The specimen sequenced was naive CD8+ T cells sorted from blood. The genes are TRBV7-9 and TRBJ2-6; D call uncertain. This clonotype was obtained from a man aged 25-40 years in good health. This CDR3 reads CASSPSGANVLTF. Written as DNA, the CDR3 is TGTGCCAGCAGCCCGTCTGGGGCCAACGTCCTGACTTTC.